Reported below is one TCR beta chain. Data came from immunoSEQ multiplex PCR; TCRdb stores just in-frame clones and leaves some out. This sample has around 81,000 clones; 80% occur once, and the top ten carry approximately 12%. The data are from a study of blood T cell repertoires in COVID-19. About the study: The samples span acute and convalescent COVID-19 from the United States, Italy and Spain. PBMCs, B-cell-depleted T cells, or T cells provided the cDNA or gDNA that made up the material.

The V gene lost 4 bases and the J gene lost 7 bases, with 18 bases spanning the gap. Germline-derived CDR1 and CDR2 are KGHDR and SFDVKD. CDR3 length equals 15 residues. The source material was peripheral blood. This receptor was obtained from a human donor in a cohort sampled during active COVID-19. This chain joins TRBV24-1 and TRBJ1-2; possible D gene TRBD1, 6 bases. In DNA form, the CDR3 reads TGTGCCACCAGTGAGTCGAGGCGCAGGGGTGGTGGCTACACCTTC. Amino acid sequence: CATSESRRRGGGYTF.